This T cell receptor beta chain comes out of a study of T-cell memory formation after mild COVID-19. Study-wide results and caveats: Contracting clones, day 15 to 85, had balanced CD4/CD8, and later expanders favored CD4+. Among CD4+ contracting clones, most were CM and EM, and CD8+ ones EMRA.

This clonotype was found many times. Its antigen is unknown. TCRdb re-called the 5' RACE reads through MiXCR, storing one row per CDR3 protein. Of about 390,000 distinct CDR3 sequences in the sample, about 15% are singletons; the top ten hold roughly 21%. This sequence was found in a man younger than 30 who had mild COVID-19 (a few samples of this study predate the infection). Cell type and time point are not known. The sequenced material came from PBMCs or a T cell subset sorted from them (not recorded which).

This CDR3 reads CASSKQGLIENSPLHF. The CDR3 nucleotides are TGTGCCAGCAGTAAACAGGGTTTAATCGAGAATTCACCCCTCCACTTT. This chain links TRBV6-5 with TRBJ1-6; possibly TRBD1 for D (6 bases). V was shortened by 5 bases and J by 7 bases, with 18 bases between the two germline ends. The CDR3 runs to 16 residues. Germline V CDR1 and CDR2: MNHEY, SVGAGI.